This T cell receptor (beta chain) stems from a study of metastatic and nonmetastatic thyroid tumors. As for the study in general: Repertoires were compared across blood and tumor or nodule tissue from malignant and benign thyroid patients. Study results and caveats: The study reportedly found significantly higher TCR beta diversity in malignant thyroid tumors than benign nodules, in blood and tumor.

Points on this clone: As yet, its antigen is unknown.

The CDR3 contains 15 residues. Germline loops: CDR1 KGHSH, CDR2 LQKENI. Trimming left V 2 bases short and J 4 bases short, with 12 bases between. How the authors handled the data: A classifier for distant metastasis in papillary thyroid cancer was constructed using CDR3 differences observed across clinicopathological groups. TCRdb called clones again from the PCR reads with MiXCR. The V and J calls and clone size are TCRdb's, not the authors'. Altogether about 39,000 clones are present, 18% being singletons, with the ten largest covering roughly an eighth. Every patient was untreated before thyroid surgery.

The V call is TRBV18, the J call TRBJ2-1; possibly TRBD1 for D (6 bases). The sample taken for sequencing was tumor tissue. This TCR derives from a female donor with papillary thyroid cancer or a benign thyroid nodule (not recorded which). Some clones in this sample may be carry-over from other donors' samples. The CDR3 DNA follows: TGTGCCAGCTCACCATCCGGGACAAGTTACAATGAGCAGTTCTTC. Its protein product is CASSPSGTSYNEQFF.